This T cell receptor (beta chain) was documented in a study of Ad26.COV2.S vaccination and SARS-CoV-2 variants (dated by TCRdb to the early 2020s). General notes on the study: Donors in the vaccine arm were drawn from COV1001, a phase I-IIa trial of Ad26.COV2.S in healthy adults that was multicentre, randomized, double-blind and placebo-controlled. TCRbeta repertoire sequencing was used to assess the specificity and breadth of SARS-CoV-2-reactive T cell receptors after Ad26.COV2.S vaccination. Ad26.COV2.S was given intramuscularly at 5x10^10 or 1x10^11 viral particles, as a single shot or as two shots 56 days apart. A total of 32 samples were included in the TCR-sequenced set, comprising about 20 Ad26.COV2.S vaccine recipients, 5 placebo recipients and 8 SARS-CoV-2 convalescent individuals. Investigators remained blinded to trial group allocation during experiments and outcome assessment. Participants in the trial were split at random into five groups of five each, receiving low-dose or high-dose Ad26.COV2.S once or twice, or else placebo on both occasions.

For this clone: This receptor's antigen is unknown. No quality values exist for individual bases; no much larger clone is one base distant.

Broader findings and caveats from the paper: Compared with placebo recipients, Ad26.COV2.S recipients showed higher spike-specific TCR breadth (P = 0.0014). Non-spike TCR breadth was comparable between vaccine and placebo recipients, consistent with the vaccine containing only spike. After vaccination, substantial breadth of spike-specific CD8+ and CD4+ T cell responses was reported. Comparing responses between vaccine doses or regimens was not something the study was powered to do. The authors noted that total T cell responses may have been underestimated by the TCR breadth and depth analyses.

Trimming at the junction amounts to 4 bases on V and 0 bases on J, and the germline ends lie 9 bases apart. CDR3 length: 14 amino acids, cysteine to phenylalanine. Kept here is only the CDR3 DNA, which spans 42 bases and is read in frame from base 1. CDR1 LGHNA and CDR2 YSLEER were looked up in the germline V gene. What the treatment or condition label conveys for this sample: over 15 received Ad26.COV2.S at low or high dose, single or two shots; about five received placebo; per-sample allocation not given. Repertoires of vaccine and placebo recipients were sequenced from samples taken on day 63 after the first injection. Cohort 1b enrolled around 23 adults aged 18-55 years at a single site in Boston, USA, between 29 July and 7 August 2020. Ad26.COV2.S was a replication-incompetent adenovirus type 26 vector expressing a prefusion-stabilized SARS-CoV-2 spike protein from the original Wuhan strain.

The immunoSEQ Assay was used to sequence TCRbeta CDR3 regions. After extraction, genomic DNA underwent amplification by bias-controlled multiplex PCR, followed by high-throughput sequencing. Per the authors' processing: To quantify the absolute abundance of each unique TCRbeta CDR3 region, sequences were collapsed and filtered. Usable DNA was measured by amplifying reference genes present in all nucleated cells, and TCRbeta template counts were normalized to that usable DNA to estimate T cell fraction. Repertoire TCRs were annotated as SARS-CoV-2-specific by exact matching of V gene, CDR3 amino acid sequence and J gene to a known reactive TCR set. The reference SARS-CoV-2 TCR set was derived from MIRA and filtered for enrichment in COVID-19-positive ImmuneCODE repertoires, a step that removed public or cross-reactive TCRs. Drawing on the MIRA antigens, annotated TCRs were analysed further at the level of specific ORF or position within ORF. Breadth was defined as annotated unique rearrangements over total unique productive rearrangements; depth was the summed frequency of those rearrangements. Group comparisons of TCR breadth used two-sided Wilcoxon rank-sum tests. Sourced from immuneACCESS, this table was stored by TCRdb with only in-frame sequences that have V and J called. A share of the clones is absent; for the studies checked, an unresolved V gene accounts for under half, and the remainder has no known explanation. The V and J calls and clone size are taken from that table; D and trimming were inferred from the DNA. In all, the sample holds 410,000 or so clones, and 92% of those were seen once. About 1.6% of the sample goes to the ten largest clones.

The chain is assembled from TRBV4-3 and TRBJ1-1, with no reliable assignment of the D segment. The sequenced sample was peripheral blood, obtained in a trial of Ad26.COV2.S vaccine versus placebo. This clonotype was obtained from a person between 18 and 65 years old who received the Ad26.COV2.S COVID-19 vaccine or a placebo. The bases are TGCGCCAGCAGCCGACACAGAGTGAACACTGAAGCTTTCTTT. The translation is CASSRHRVNTEAFF.